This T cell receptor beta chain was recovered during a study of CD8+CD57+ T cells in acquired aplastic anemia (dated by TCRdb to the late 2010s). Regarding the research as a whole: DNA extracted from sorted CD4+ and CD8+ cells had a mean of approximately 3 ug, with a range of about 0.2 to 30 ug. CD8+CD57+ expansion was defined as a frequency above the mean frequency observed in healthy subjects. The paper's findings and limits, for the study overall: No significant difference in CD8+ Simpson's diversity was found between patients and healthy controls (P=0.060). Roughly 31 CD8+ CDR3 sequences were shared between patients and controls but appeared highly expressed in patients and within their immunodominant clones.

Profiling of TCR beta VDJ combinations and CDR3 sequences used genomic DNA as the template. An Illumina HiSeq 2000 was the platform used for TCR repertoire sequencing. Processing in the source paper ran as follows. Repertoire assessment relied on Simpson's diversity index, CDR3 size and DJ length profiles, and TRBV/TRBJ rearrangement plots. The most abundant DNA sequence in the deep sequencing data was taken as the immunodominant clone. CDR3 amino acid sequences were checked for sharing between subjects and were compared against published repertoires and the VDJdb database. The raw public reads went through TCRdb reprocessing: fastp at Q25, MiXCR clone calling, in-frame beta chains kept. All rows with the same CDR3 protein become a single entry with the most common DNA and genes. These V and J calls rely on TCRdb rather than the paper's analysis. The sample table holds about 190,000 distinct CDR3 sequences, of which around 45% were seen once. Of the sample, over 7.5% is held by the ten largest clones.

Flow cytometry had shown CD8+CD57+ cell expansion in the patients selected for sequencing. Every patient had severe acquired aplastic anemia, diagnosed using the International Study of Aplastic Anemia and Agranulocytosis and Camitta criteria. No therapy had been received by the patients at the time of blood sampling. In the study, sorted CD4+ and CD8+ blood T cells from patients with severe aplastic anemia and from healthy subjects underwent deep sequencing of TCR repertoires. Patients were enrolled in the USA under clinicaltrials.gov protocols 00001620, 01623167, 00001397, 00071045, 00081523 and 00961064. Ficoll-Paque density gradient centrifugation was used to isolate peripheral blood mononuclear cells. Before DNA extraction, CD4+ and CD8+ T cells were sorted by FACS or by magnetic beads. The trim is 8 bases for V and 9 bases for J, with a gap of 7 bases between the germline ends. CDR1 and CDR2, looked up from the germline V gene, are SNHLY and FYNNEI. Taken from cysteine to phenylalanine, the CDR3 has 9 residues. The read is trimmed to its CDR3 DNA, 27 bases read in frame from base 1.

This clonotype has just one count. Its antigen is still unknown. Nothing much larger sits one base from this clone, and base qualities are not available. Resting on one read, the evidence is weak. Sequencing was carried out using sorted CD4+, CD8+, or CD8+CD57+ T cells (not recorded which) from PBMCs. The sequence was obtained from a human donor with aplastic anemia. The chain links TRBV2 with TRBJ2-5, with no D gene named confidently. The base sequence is TGTGCCAGCGGCTCGCCCCAGTACTTC. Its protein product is CASGSPQYF. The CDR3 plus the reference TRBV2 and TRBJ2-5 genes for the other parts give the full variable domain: EPEVTQTPSHQVTQMGQEVILRCVPISNHLYFYWYRQILGQKVEFLVSFYNNEISEKSEIFDDQFSVERPDGSNFTLKIRSTKLEDSAMYFCASGSPQYFGPGTRLLVL.